A single sample gave rise to the 14 T cell receptor beta chains below, sequenced in a study of T cell repertoires in cytomegalovirus infection. Antigens for these TCRs are unknown. TCRdb recomputed calls from the reads with MiXCR, one row per CDR3 protein. This sample has around 360,000 distinct CDR3 sequences; about 35% occur once, and the top ten carry about 13%. The source material was cultured PBMCs, sampled from culture after CMV antigen stimulation. These TCRs come from a human donor in good health (CMV status not recorded). Some clones in this sample may be carry-over from other donors' samples.

The chain is built from TRBV6-1 and TRBJ1-6; D unresolved. The CDR3 runs 16 residues. Trimming took off 8 bases at V and 3 bases at J, with 17 bases between the two ends. Germline CDR1 MNHNS, CDR2 SASEGT. The CDR3 sequence is CASSQDPNFYNSPLHF. The CDR3 DNA sequence: TGTGCCAGCTCGCAGGATCCTAATTTCTATAATTCACCCCTCCACTTT.

This chain joins TRBV6-2 or TRBV6-3 and TRBJ1-2; a possible D gene is TRBD1 (6 bases). V lost 5 bases and J lost 8, with 21 bases in between. Germline V gene data show CDR1 as MNHEY and CDR2 as SVGEGT. The CDR3 has 15 residues. The CDR3 protein is CASSQTDRKVWGYTF. Here the CDR3 DNA reads TGTGCCAGCAGTCAAACGGACAGAAAAGTGTGGGGCTACACCTTC.

The J gene is TRBJ1-6, the V gene TRBV2; TRBD1 is a possible D gene (5 bases). The CDR3 is 15 amino acids. With 8 bases removed from V and 0 bases from J, the gap between germline ends came to 11 bases. In germline, CDR1 is SNHLY, CDR2 FYNNEI. Written as DNA, the CDR3 is TGTGCCAGCGGGACCAAAAGCTCCTATAATTCACCCCTCCACTTT. Its translation: CASGTKSSYNSPLHF.

This rearrangement joins TRBV11-2 to TRBJ2-3, with 7 nucleotides matching TRBD2. Germline CDR1 is SGHAT and CDR2 is FQNNGV. The CDR3 covers 15 residues. V dropped 3 bases and J dropped 5; count of bases not matched to a gene: 8. The CDR3 loop is CASSFGGGPVDTQYF. For the CDR3, the DNA is TGTGCCAGCAGCTTCGGGGGAGGGCCGGTAGATACGCAGTATTTT.

The chain employs TRBV5-8 and TRBJ2-1; D possibly corresponds to TRBD2 (5 bases). Trimming left V 0 bases short and J 14 bases short, with 12 bases between. This CDR3 comprises 12 residues. Germline V gene data show CDR1 as SGHTS and CDR2 as YDEGEE. CDR3 coding DNA: TGTGCCAGCAGCTTGGACGGACGGGGAAAGTTCTTC. This gives the protein CASSLDGRGKFF.

This clonotype was found many times. The chain is built from TRBV7-2 and TRBJ2-4, with TRBD2 matching over 9 bases. This CDR3 is built from 14 residues. The V gene end was trimmed by 2 bases and the J gene end by 8 bases; junction bases not matched to a gene: 4. CDR1 is SGHTA and CDR2 is FQGNSA in the germline V gene. The CDR3 spells CASSLIAGDYIQYF. CDR3 sequence (DNA): TGTGCCAGCAGCTTAATAGCGGGAGATTACATTCAGTACTTC.

This clonotype turned up a few times. The chain recombines TRBV11-2 with TRBJ1-3, with D possibly being TRBD1 (6 bases). Trimming cost V 5 bases and J 0 bases, with 17 bases left between them. Germline CDR1 is SGHAT and CDR2 is FQNNGV. This CDR3 spans 17 amino acids. CDR3: CASSPPRGGISGNTIYF. Written as DNA, the CDR3 is TGTGCCAGCAGCCCACCGCGGGGGGGCATCTCTGGAAACACCATATATTTT.

The V and J genes are TRBV7-2 and TRBJ2-7, with 8 bases lining up with TRBD1. Germline V gives CDR1 SGHTA, CDR2 FQGNSA. This CDR3 is built from 14 residues. With 1 base clipped from V and 4 bases from J, the junction kept 3 bases outside the gene matches. The CDR3 is CASSLDNRGYEQYF. CDR3 bases: TGTGCCAGCAGCTTAGATAACAGGGGGTACGAGCAGTACTTC.

At least ten counts were recorded for this clonotype. V is TRBV7-2 and J is TRBJ2-1, with 10 bases that match TRBD2. This CDR3 spans 15 amino acids. Germline V gene sequence: CDR1 SGHTA, CDR2 FQGNSA. V was clipped by 0 bases and J by 16 bases; unmatched bases: 12. The CDR3 nucleotides read TGTGCCAGCAGCTTAGCCGGAGCGGGAGGGGCGGGCGGCTTCTTC. This gives the protein CASSLAGAGGAGGFF.

This chain links TRBV11-3 with TRBJ2-1; 9 bases map to TRBD2. Germline assignment: CDR1 SGHNT and CDR2 YENEEA. This CDR3 comprises 15 residues. The ends lost 5 bases at V and 4 bases at J; junction bases unmatched: 6. CDR3 residues: CASSPRLAAYNEQFF. CDR3 coding DNA: TGTGCCAGCAGCCCCAGACTAGCGGCTTACAATGAGCAGTTCTTC. Full variable domain (rest looked up from reference TRBV11-3 and TRBJ2-1): EAGVVQSPRYKIIEKKQPVAFWCNPISGHNTLYWYLQNLGQGPELLIRYENEEAVDDSQLPKDRFSAERLKGVDSTLKIQPAELGDSAVYLCASSPRLAAYNEQFFGPGTRLTVL.

V is TRBV7-8 and J is TRBJ1-5, with 8 nucleotides matching TRBD1. CDR1 SGHVS and CDR2 FQNEAQ come from the germline V gene. This CDR3 region has 17 residues. V lost 1 base to trimming and J lost 3 bases; unmatched junction nucleotides: 8. CDR3 protein: CASSLGTGRGNNQPQHF. The DNA of the CDR3 is TGTGCCAGCAGCTTAGGGACAGGGAGGGGAAACAATCAGCCCCAGCATTTT.

The chain employs TRBV7-4 and TRBJ1-4, with TRBD1 as a possible D gene (5 bases). Germline loops: CDR1 SGHVT, CDR2 SQSDAQ. CDR3 size: 14 residues. V lost 5 bases to trimming and J lost 8 bases, with 15 bases between them. Here the CDR3 reads CASSLGGEREKLFF. CDR3 nucleotides: TGTGCCAGCAGCCTGGGGGGGGAAAGAGAAAAACTGTTTTTT.

This clonotype has a count of ten or more. The DNA for the CDR3 is TGTGCCAGCAGCTCCGCCGGACTAGCGCTGAATGAGCAGTTCTTC. Amino acid sequence: CASSSAGLALNEQFF. J is TRBJ2-1 and V is TRBV7-2; TRBD2 agrees at 9 bases. The CDR3 contains 15 residues. The V segment lost 4 bases and the J segment 7 bases; nucleotides outside the gene matches: 8. Germline V CDR1 and CDR2: SGHTA, FQGNSA.

The chain links TRBV4-3 to TRBJ2-1, with D maybe TRBD2 (6 bases). The CDR3 runs to 13 residues. Germline assignment: CDR1 LGHNA and CDR2 YSLEER. The V end lost 3 bases, the J end lost 3 bases, and 6 bases lay between the germline ends. The CDR3 here is CASSQDYYNEQFF. The CDR3 coding sequence is TGCGCCAGCAGCCAGGACTACTACAATGAGCAGTTCTTC.